In its sample, the clone carrying this T cell receptor (beta chain) was seen many times. Its target is not known. CDR3 length equals 13 residues. Trimming removed 5 bases from V and 3 bases from J; junction bases left unmatched: 3. CDR1 and CDR2 (germline): MNHEY, SVGEGT. Time point defined: patch test 3, about 24 weeks after DPC sensitization. Noted treatment: therapeutic diphenylcyclopropenone sensitization with weekly scalp DPC. Blood was collected ahead of every patch test applied. Blood, whole and unfractionated, served as the source for total RNA extraction. These data originate in a study of human T cells and chemical hapten exposure. Study observations and caveats: It was expanded TCRs that formed significantly more large CDR3 similarity clusters than controls did. Counts of TCRs above 1 in 1000 frequency stayed unchanged with DPC sensitization.

TCRdb itself ran the RACE reads through MiXCR, one entry per CDR3 protein. This sample yields roughly 150,000 distinct CDR3 sequences, of which 28% are seen a single time; 2.1% belongs to the top ten. The V gene is TRBV6-2 or TRBV6-3, the J gene TRBJ2-7, with 8 bases matching TRBD1. The sequence was collected from a woman aged 18-29 years with alopecia areata. Some clones in this sample may be carry-over from other donors' samples. Specimen: whole blood, collected in connection with sensitization to the hapten diphenylcyclopropenone (DPC). CDR3 nucleotide sequence: TGTGCCAGCAGTCGGACAGGGAACTACGAGCAGTACTTC. Translating gives CASSRTGNYEQYF.